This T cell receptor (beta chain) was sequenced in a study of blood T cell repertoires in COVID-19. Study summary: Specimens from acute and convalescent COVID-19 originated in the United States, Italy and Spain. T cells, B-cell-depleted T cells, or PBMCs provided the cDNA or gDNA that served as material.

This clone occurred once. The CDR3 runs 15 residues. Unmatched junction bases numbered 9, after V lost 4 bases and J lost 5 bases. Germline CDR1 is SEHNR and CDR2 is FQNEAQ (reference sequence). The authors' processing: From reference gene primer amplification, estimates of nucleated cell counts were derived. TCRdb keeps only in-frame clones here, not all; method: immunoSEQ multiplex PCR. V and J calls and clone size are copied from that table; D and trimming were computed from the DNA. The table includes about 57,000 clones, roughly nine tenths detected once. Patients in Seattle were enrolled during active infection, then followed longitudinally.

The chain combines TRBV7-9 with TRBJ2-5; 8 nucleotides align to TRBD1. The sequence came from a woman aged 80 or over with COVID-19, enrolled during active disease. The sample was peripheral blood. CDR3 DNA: TGTGCCAGCAGCTCATGGACAGGGAGTATGGAGACCCAGTACTTC. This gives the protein CASSSWTGSMETQYF.